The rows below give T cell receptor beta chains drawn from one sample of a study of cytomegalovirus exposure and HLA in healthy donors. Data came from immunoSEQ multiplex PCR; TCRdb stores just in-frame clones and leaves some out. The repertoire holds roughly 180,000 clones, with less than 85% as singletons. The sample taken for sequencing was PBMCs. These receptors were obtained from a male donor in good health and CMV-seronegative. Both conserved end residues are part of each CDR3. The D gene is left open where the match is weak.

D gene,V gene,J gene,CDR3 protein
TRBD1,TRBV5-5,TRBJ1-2,CASSLARGEDGYTF
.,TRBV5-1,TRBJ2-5,CASSLRRDQETQYF
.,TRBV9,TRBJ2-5,CASSRLLGGVGETQYF
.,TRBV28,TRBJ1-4,CASSLVGTPRGNEKLFF
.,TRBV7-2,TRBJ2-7,CASSSAYEQYF
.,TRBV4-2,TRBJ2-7,CASSQGLAEGYEQYF
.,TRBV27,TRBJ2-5,CASSPKGLTQYF
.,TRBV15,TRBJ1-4,CATSRDPVRTNEKLFF
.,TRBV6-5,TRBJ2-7,CATGQPGGEQYF
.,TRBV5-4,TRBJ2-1,CASSTTEGGHEQFF
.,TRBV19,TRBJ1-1,CASSGGQIHTEAFF
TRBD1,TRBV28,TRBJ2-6,CASSIGQGSSGANVLTF
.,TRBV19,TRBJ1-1,CASTDRRFSEAFF
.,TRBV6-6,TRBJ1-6,CASSYPDNSPLHF
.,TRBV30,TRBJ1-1,CAWRRGDRNTEAFF
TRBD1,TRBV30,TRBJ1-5,CAGTGGVNQPQHF
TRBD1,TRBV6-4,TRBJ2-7,CASSERTGGYEQYF
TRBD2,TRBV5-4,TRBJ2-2,CASSPVGRGANTGELFF
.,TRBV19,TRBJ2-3,CASSVGLRTDTQYF
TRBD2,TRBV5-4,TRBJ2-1,CASSLVGGYNEQFF
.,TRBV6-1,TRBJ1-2,CASSEALPVYGYTF
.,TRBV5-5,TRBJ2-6,CASSVGRWLQGHSGANVLTF
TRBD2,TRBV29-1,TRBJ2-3,CSVAPLAGGLTDTQYF
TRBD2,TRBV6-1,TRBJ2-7,CASSLAQAYEQYF
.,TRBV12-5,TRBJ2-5,CASGLVSGFGETQYF
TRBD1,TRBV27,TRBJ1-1,CASRGQGGTEAFF
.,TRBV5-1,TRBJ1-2,CASSTKTGNYGYTF
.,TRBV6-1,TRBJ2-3,CASSEMAGPSTDTQYF
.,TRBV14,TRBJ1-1,CASSQAGVAEAFF
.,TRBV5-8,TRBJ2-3,CASSPGTDMSADTQYF
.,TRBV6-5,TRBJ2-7,CASSYSPARSSYEQYF
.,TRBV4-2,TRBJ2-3,CASRPPGGAPDTQYF
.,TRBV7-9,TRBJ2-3,CASRWGDRTDTQYF
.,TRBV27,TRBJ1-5,CASSLLGPGFNQPQHF
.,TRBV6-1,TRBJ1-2,CASNLIPDTRVDYTF
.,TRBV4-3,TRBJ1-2,CASSQAKGGNHGYTF
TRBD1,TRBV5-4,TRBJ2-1,CASSLFNRGLNEQFF
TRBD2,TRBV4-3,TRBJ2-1,CASSQTSGLAASYNEQFF
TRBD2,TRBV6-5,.,CASSYAHTGTKYEQYF
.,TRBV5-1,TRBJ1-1,CASQLDPGAHTEAFF
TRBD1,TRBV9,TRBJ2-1,CASSVDGTGGTEQFF
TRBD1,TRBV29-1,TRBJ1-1,CSVDTQGMPVPKNTEAFF
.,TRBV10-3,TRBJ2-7,CAISAVGSRYEQYF
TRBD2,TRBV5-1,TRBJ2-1,CASSSSTTSGNYNEQFF
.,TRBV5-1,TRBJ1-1,CASSTAPAGGAFNAFF